This T cell receptor beta chain was recorded in a study of blood T cell repertoires in COVID-19. Overall study context: Both acute and convalescent COVID-19 samples were obtained from the United States, Italy and Spain. Sources were T cells, B-cell-depleted T cells, or PBMCs; the material itself was cDNA or gDNA.

V gave up 4 bases and J gave up 2 bases; unmatched junction bases: 11. Germline V gene lookup returns CDR1 LNHNV and CDR2 YYDKDF (reference sequence). This CDR3 spans 18 amino acids. This clone was seen a few times. Sequencing was performed with immunoSEQ multiplex PCR; in TCRdb, only in-frame clones are kept and a portion is missing. The sample carries 95,000 to 150,000 clones, 82% recorded once. The clonotype originates from a woman aged 65 to 85 with acute or convalescent COVID-19. The chain joins TRBV15 to TRBJ2-3; 11 nucleotides line up with TRBD2. Sequenced: peripheral blood. The DNA for the CDR3 is TGTGCCACCAGCACCCGGCGGCCTAGCGGGGGGCCCACAGATACGCAGTATTTT. This translates into CATSTRRPSGGPTDTQYF.